The rows below give T cell receptor beta chains drawn from one sample of a study of T cell responses to AZD1222 COVID-19 vaccine. Clones were sequenced by immunoSEQ multiplex PCR, and TCRdb holds only the in-frame ones, with some missing. This table holds 150,000 to 180,000 clones, about nine tenths found once. Sequenced here: peripheral blood, sampled after recovery from COVID-19. These receptors were taken from an adult who had recovered from COVID-19. Both conserved end residues are part of each CDR3. The D gene is left open where the match is weak. The listing skips clone size in some rows; elsewhere it reads once, few, many or a size class.

d_call: -; j_call: TRBJ1-3; cdr3_length: 17; clone_size: -; v_call: TRBV9; cdr3_nt: TGTGCCAGCAGCTATCGCGGGTGGCAGGGCTCTGGAAACACCATATATTTT; cdr3_aa: CASSYRGWQGSGNTIYF
d_call: -; j_call: TRBJ1-1; cdr3_length: 14; clone_size: -; v_call: TRBV2; cdr3_nt: TGTGCCAGCAGTGAAGAGGTGATGAACACTGAAGCTTTCTTT; cdr3_aa: CASSEEVMNTEAFF
d_call: TRBD2; j_call: TRBJ2-3; cdr3_length: 15; clone_size: few; v_call: TRBV18; cdr3_nt: TGTGCCAGCTCATCAGGACTAGCGGGAGGAGATACGCAGTATTTT; cdr3_aa: CASSSGLAGGDTQYF
d_call: TRBD1; j_call: TRBJ1-3; cdr3_length: 11; clone_size: -; v_call: TRBV7-9; cdr3_nt: TGTGCCGGGGACAGCGGAAACACCATATATTTT; cdr3_aa: CAGDSGNTIYF
d_call: -; j_call: TRBJ2-2; cdr3_length: 11; clone_size: -; v_call: TRBV20-1; cdr3_nt: TGCAGTGCTAGAGGCAGCGGGGAGCTGTTTTTT; cdr3_aa: CSARGSGELFF
d_call: TRBD1; j_call: TRBJ1-5; cdr3_length: 16; clone_size: -; v_call: TRBV6-2/TRBV6-3; cdr3_nt: TGTGCCAGCAGTTCCTCACAGGGGTTTAGCAATCAGCCCCAGCATTTT; cdr3_aa: CASSSSQGFSNQPQHF
d_call: TRBD1; j_call: TRBJ1-6; cdr3_length: 13; clone_size: -; v_call: TRBV9; cdr3_nt: TGTGCCAGCAGCCGCGACAGGGAATCACCCCTCCACTTT; cdr3_aa: CASSRDRESPLHF
d_call: -; j_call: TRBJ2-7; cdr3_length: 12; clone_size: -; v_call: TRBV5-1; cdr3_nt: TGCGCCAGCAGCGTACAGGGCTACGAGCAGTACTTC; cdr3_aa: CASSVQGYEQYF
d_call: TRBD2; j_call: TRBJ2-1; cdr3_length: 19; clone_size: -; v_call: TRBV9; cdr3_nt: TGTGCCAGCAGCGTAGGCTCTAGCGGGGCCGAAAGCTCCTACAATGAGCAGTTCTTC; cdr3_aa: CASSVGSSGAESSYNEQFF
d_call: -; j_call: TRBJ1-2; cdr3_length: 13; clone_size: -; v_call: TRBV11-2; cdr3_nt: TGTGCCAGCAGCTTGTTGGGTCTCTATGGCTACACCTTC; cdr3_aa: CASSLLGLYGYTF
d_call: -; j_call: TRBJ1-2; cdr3_length: 16; clone_size: -; v_call: TRBV19; cdr3_nt: TGTGCCAGTAGTATAGATCGGACGGTCCCTGACTATGGCTACACCTTC; cdr3_aa: CASSIDRTVPDYGYTF
d_call: -; j_call: TRBJ2-7; cdr3_length: 13; clone_size: -; v_call: TRBV5-8; cdr3_nt: TGTGCCAGCAGCCTCGCGACCCACTACGAGCAGTACTTC; cdr3_aa: CASSLATHYEQYF
d_call: -; j_call: TRBJ2-7; cdr3_length: 16; clone_size: -; v_call: TRBV6-6; cdr3_nt: TGTGCCAGCGCCGCCCCGCTGGCAGGCCGCTCCTACGAGCAGTACTTC; cdr3_aa: CASAAPLAGRSYEQYF
d_call: -; j_call: TRBJ2-1; cdr3_length: 14; clone_size: -; v_call: TRBV9; cdr3_nt: TGTGCCAGCAGCGTAGGAGGGAAGGACAATGAGCAGTTCTTC; cdr3_aa: CASSVGGKDNEQFF
d_call: -; j_call: TRBJ1-6; cdr3_length: 17; clone_size: -; v_call: TRBV28; cdr3_nt: TGTGCCAGCAGACCCGGGTCCACGATCACCGCCGATTCACCCCTCCACTTT; cdr3_aa: CASRPGSTITADSPLHF
d_call: TRBD1; j_call: TRBJ1-6; cdr3_length: 17; clone_size: few; v_call: TRBV28; cdr3_nt: TGTGCCAGCAGTTTAGACAGGGGGCGAAGAAAGAATTCACCCCTCCACTTT; cdr3_aa: CASSLDRGRRKNSPLHF
d_call: -; j_call: TRBJ2-7; cdr3_length: 17; clone_size: -; v_call: TRBV27; cdr3_nt: TGTGCCAGCAGCTCTAGGTCCGGCGGTGGCCCCCCCTACGAGCAGTACTTC; cdr3_aa: CASSSRSGGGPPYEQYF
d_call: -; j_call: TRBJ1-6; cdr3_length: 13; clone_size: -; v_call: TRBV9; cdr3_nt: TGTGCCAGCAGCGTGAGGTTTAATTCACCCCTCCACTTT; cdr3_aa: CASSVRFNSPLHF
d_call: -; j_call: TRBJ2-1; cdr3_length: 15; clone_size: -; v_call: TRBV7-3; cdr3_nt: TGTGCCAGCGGTCGACAGGGGAGGGTAGGCAATGAGCAGTTCTTC; cdr3_aa: CASGRQGRVGNEQFF
d_call: TRBD1; j_call: TRBJ1-2; cdr3_length: 14; clone_size: -; v_call: TRBV5-1; cdr3_nt: TGCGCCAGCAGGGTCGGACAGGAGGACTATGGCTACACCTTC; cdr3_aa: CASRVGQEDYGYTF
d_call: TRBD2; j_call: TRBJ2-7; cdr3_length: 15; clone_size: -; v_call: TRBV2; cdr3_nt: TGTGCCACTCTGGAGAGCGGGGGAGTCGCCTACGAGCAGTACTTC; cdr3_aa: CATLESGGVAYEQYF
d_call: TRBD1; j_call: TRBJ1-1; cdr3_length: 14; clone_size: -; v_call: TRBV5-1; cdr3_nt: TGCGCCAGCAGCTTGGGGACAGGGGGGACTGAAGCTTTCTTT; cdr3_aa: CASSLGTGGTEAFF
d_call: -; j_call: TRBJ2-7; cdr3_length: 14; clone_size: -; v_call: TRBV7-2; cdr3_nt: TGTGCCAGCAGCTTAGCCGTCAATTCCTACGAGCAGTACTTC; cdr3_aa: CASSLAVNSYEQYF
d_call: -; j_call: TRBJ1-1; cdr3_length: 14; clone_size: once; v_call: TRBV6-1; cdr3_nt: TGTGCCAGCAGTGAAGCTAGGGGCTTCACTGAAGCTTTCTTT; cdr3_aa: CASSEARGFTEAFF
d_call: -; j_call: TRBJ2-3; cdr3_length: 15; clone_size: -; v_call: TRBV11-2; cdr3_nt: TGTGCCAGCAGCCCGGCGACACGATCCTCAGATACGCAGTATTTT; cdr3_aa: CASSPATRSSDTQYF
d_call: TRBD1; j_call: TRBJ2-7; cdr3_length: 15; clone_size: -; v_call: TRBV19; cdr3_nt: TGTGCCAGTAGTATGACAGGGACCGGCTCCTACGAGCAGTACTTC; cdr3_aa: CASSMTGTGSYEQYF
d_call: -; j_call: TRBJ2-4; cdr3_length: 18; clone_size: -; v_call: TRBV6-1; cdr3_nt: TGTGCCAGCAGTGAATCCCTATTCGACAGACTAGCCAAAAACATTCAGTACTTC; cdr3_aa: CASSESLFDRLAKNIQYF
d_call: TRBD1; j_call: TRBJ2-3; cdr3_length: 14; clone_size: -; v_call: TRBV6-6; cdr3_nt: TGTGCCAGCAGTCAGAAGGGACAGGGTGCCCCCATGTATTTT; cdr3_aa: CASSQKGQGAPMYF
d_call: TRBD1; j_call: TRBJ1-1; cdr3_length: 14; clone_size: -; v_call: TRBV19; cdr3_nt: TGTGCCAGTAGTATCAACAGGGGGCCCACTGAAGCTTTCTTT; cdr3_aa: CASSINRGPTEAFF